This record covers a single TCR beta chain. Its specificity is unknown. This sample was taken from a study of shared clonotypes between healthy human individuals. Study background: Aged between 18 and 49, the donors were a couple of women and three men. Study-level results: The four-donor shared clonotypes exceeded non-shared clonotypes in generation probability, with non-shared ones scoring lower. It was expected that sequencing depth would affect clonotype sharing among donors.

The CDR3 spans 17 residues. V was trimmed by 3 bases and J by 4 bases, leaving 20 bases between them. The germline V gene has CDR1 SGDLS and CDR2 YYNGEE. Clones were read by immunoSEQ multiplex PCR, and TCRdb kept only the in-frame ones, dropping some. The sample shows approximately 2.1 million clones, just over 90% of them seen only once. Every contributor of samples was a Caucasian grown-up residing in Nashville, Tennessee. This rearrangement joins TRBV9 to TRBJ2-1, with a possible D match to TRBD1 (6 bases). This receptor was taken from a man between 18 and 29 years old in good health. Some clones in this sample may be carry-over from other donors' samples. Sequencing was done on a sample of naive CD4+ T cells from PBMCs. Specified subset: CD45RA+ positively selected. Written as DNA, the CDR3 is TGTGCCAGCAGCGGGCGGCTTGGAAGGGGGAGTTACAATGAGCAGTTCTTC. This codes for CASSGRLGRGSYNEQFF.